The clone carrying this T cell receptor (beta chain) was observed once. Its antigen is as yet unknown. The junction does not match germline at one end; this may be a read error. Germline-derived CDR1 and CDR2 are LGHDT and YNNKEL (reference sequence). CDR3 length: 19 residues. The entry originates in a study of T-cell reconstitution after alpha-beta-depleted transplantation in children. Study-wide points: The high TCRbeta diversity at day 60 in some patients came from surviving recipient T cells and thymic progenitors. Reported findings indicate that, about two months after transplant, alpha-beta T cells came from several hundred expanded clones, which were derived from non-depleted graft cells.

For TCRbeta, the library was prepared with unique molecular identifiers. TCRdb reprocessed the PCR reads with MiXCR, giving one entry per CDR3 protein. Found here are 800,000 to 1,000,000 distinct CDR3 sequences, roughly 29% of them singletons; the top ten hold 28%. The rearrangement uses TRBV3-1 and TRBJ2-7; 11 bases line up with TRBD1. The input for sequencing was PBMCs, mostly from graft donor cells, taken 360 days after TCRalphabeta/CD19-depleted stem cell transplant. This TCR was recovered from a boy younger than two who had a stem cell transplant for SCID, so the T cells may come from the graft donor. The CDR3 is CASTQDPTFRDRGNNEQYF. The CDR3 DNA follows: TGTGCCAGCACCCAAGACCCCACGTTCCGGGACAGGGGGAACAACGAGCAGTACTTC.